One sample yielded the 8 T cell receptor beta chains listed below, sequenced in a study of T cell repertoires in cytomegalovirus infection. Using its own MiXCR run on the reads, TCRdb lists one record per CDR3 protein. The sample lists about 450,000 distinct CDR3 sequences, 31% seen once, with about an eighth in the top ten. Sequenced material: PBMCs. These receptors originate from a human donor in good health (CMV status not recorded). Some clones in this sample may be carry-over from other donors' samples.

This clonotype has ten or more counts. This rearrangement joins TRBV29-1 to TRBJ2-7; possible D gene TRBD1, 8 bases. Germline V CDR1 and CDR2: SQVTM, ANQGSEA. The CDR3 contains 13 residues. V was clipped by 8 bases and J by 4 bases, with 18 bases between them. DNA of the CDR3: TGCAGCACGGGGGGTGACAGGGGTTACGAGCAGTACTTC. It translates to CSTGGDRGYEQYF.

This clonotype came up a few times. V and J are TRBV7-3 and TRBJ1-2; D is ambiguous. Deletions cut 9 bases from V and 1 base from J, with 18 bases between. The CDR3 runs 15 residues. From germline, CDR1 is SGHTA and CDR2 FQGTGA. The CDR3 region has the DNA TGTGCCAGTCTGGGTTTAGGCGGAGATAACTATGGCTACACCTTC. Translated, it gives CASLGLGGDNYGYTF.

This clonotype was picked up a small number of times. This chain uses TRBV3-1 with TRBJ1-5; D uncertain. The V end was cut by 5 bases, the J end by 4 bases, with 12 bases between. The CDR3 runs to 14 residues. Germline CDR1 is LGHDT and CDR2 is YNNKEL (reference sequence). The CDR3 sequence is CASSEASKNQPQHF. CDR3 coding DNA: TGTGCCAGCAGCGAAGCAAGTAAGAATCAGCCCCAGCATTTT.

The CDR3 here is CSAMGGEKLFF. In DNA, the CDR3 is TGCAGTGCTATGGGGGGTGAAAAACTGTTTTTT. The rearrangement uses TRBV20-1 and TRBJ1-4; the D gene is possibly TRBD1 (5 bases). Germline CDR1 DFQATT, CDR2 SNEGSKA (reference sequence). The CDR3 contains 11 residues. Trimming removed 4 bases at V and 7 bases at J, with 7 bases between.

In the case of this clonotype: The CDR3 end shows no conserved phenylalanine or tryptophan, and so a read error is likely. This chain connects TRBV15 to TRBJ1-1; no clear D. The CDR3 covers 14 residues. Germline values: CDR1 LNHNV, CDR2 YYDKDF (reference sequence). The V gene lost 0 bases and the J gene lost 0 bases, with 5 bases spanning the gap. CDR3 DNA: TGTGCCACCAGCAGAGATATGGTGAACACTGAAGCTTTCTTG. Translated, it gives CATSRDMVNTEAFL.

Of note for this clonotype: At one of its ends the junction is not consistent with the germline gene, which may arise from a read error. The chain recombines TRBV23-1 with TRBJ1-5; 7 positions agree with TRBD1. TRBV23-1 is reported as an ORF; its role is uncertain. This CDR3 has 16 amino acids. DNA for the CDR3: TGCGCCAGCAGTCAAACGAGAGGACAGGTCCATCATCCCCAGCATTTT. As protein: CASSQTRGQVHHPQHF.

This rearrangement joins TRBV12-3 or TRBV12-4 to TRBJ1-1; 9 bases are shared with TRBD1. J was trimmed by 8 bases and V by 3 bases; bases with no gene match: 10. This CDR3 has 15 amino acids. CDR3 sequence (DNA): TGTGCCAGCAGTTTGGTTCCCTGGGACAGGGCCGAAGCTTTCTTT. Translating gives CASSLVPWDRAEAFF.

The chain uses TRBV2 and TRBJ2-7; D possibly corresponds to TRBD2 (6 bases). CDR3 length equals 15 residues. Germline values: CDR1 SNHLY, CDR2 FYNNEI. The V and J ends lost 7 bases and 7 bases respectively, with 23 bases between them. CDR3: CASIPGGARAGEQYF. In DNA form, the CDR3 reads TGTGCCAGCATCCCTGGAGGGGCCCGGGCTGGTGAGCAGTACTTC.